The 10 T cell receptor beta chains below were found in one sample sequenced in a study of T cells in Graves' hyperthyroidism and ophthalmopathy. Amplification yielded TCR beta CDR3 regions, with RNA transcripts as the source. HTBI primers were the set used in a first-round RT-PCR of the TCR CDR3. A single record per CDR3 protein comes from TCRdb applying MiXCR to the multiplex PCR reads. The profile shows 550,000 to 800,000 distinct CDR3 sequences, roughly 17% of them singletons. Sequencing was performed on blood. The receptor source for this set is a man between 18 and 29 years old with Graves' hyperthyroidism.

This clonotype was detected ten times or more. The V and J genes are TRBV2 and TRBJ1-2; TRBD1 matches 12 bases. The CDR3 is 12 amino acids. Germline CDR1 reads SNHLY; CDR2 reads FYNNEI. With 7 bases clipped from V and 8 bases from J, the junction kept 2 bases outside the gene matches. CDR3 in amino acids: CASIGTGGGYTF. CDR3 bases: TGTGCCAGCATCGGGACAGGGGGCGGCTACACCTTC.

This clonotype was detected a few times. The V call is TRBV2, the J call TRBJ2-3; 10 bases are a match to TRBD2. CDR3 length: 15 amino acids. The germline V gene has CDR1 SNHLY and CDR2 FYNNEI. J gave up 5 bases and V 1 base, and 3 bases lay outside the gene matches. This CDR3 reads CASSEGTSGLDTQYF. The CDR3 DNA sequence: TGTGCCAGCAGTGAAGGGACTAGCGGCTTAGATACGCAGTATTTT.

This clonotype was observed many times. This chain links TRBV28 with TRBJ2-7; D unresolved. CDR1 and CDR2 (germline): MDHEN, SYDVKM. With 6 bases removed from V and 4 bases from J, the gap between germline ends came to 19 bases. This CDR3 spans 15 amino acids. CDR3 sequence reads: CASSAPGGFQYEQYF. CDR3 bases: TGTGCCAGCAGCGCCCCTGGCGGCTTTCAATACGAGCAGTACTTC.

The rearrangement links TRBV6-2 or TRBV6-3 to TRBJ2-7; weak D call: TRBD1 (6 bases). This CDR3 is 15 amino acids long. The V and J ends lost 2 bases and 0 bases respectively, with 11 bases between them. Per germline, CDR1 MNHEY and CDR2 SVGEGT. The CDR3 loop is CASSYGTPSSYEQYF. The CDR3 DNA sequence: TGTGCCAGCAGTTACGGGACACCAAGCTCCTACGAGCAGTACTTC.

The CDR3 nucleotides read TGTGCCAGCAGCGTAGCTAGGGCCAGGGAAGATACGCAGTATTTT. Its translation: CASSVARAREDTQYF. The V and J genes are TRBV9 and TRBJ2-3; tentative D call: TRBD1 (5 bases). The CDR3 extends over 15 amino acids. The V end was cut by 0 bases, the J end by 5 bases, with 13 bases between. The V gene's germline CDR1 is SGDLS and CDR2 YYNGEE.

To note about this clonotype: The junction and the germline gene differ at one end; a read error may be behind it. V usage is TRBV20-1 and J usage is TRBJ2-1, with D perhaps being TRBD1 or TRBD2 (6 bases each). Germline V CDR1 and CDR2: DFQATT, SNEGSKA (reference sequence). This CDR3 is built from 14 residues. This CDR3 is CSARSPQGGNEQLF. CDR3 nucleotides: TGCAGTGCTAGATCACCACAGGGAGGCAATGAGCAGCTCTTC.

The chain couples TRBV11-3 to TRBJ2-1; D might be TRBD1 (5 bases). Germline CDR1 and CDR2: SGHNT and YENEEA. This CDR3 contains 16 residues. Trimming cost V 0 bases and J 6 bases, with 15 bases left between them. In DNA, the CDR3 is TGTGCCAGCAGCTTAGAGGGGCGCAGGGCAGGCAATGAGCAGTTCTTC. It specifies CASSLEGRRAGNEQFF.

This clonotype was seen a few times. The V gene is TRBV20-1, the J gene TRBJ2-7, with D tentatively TRBD1 or TRBD2 (5 bases each). Germline V CDR1 and CDR2: DFQATT, SNEGSKA (reference sequence). The CDR3 extends over 14 amino acids. The V gene lost 3 bases and the J gene lost 0 bases, with 12 bases spanning the gap. The CDR3 spells CSASGGQASYEQYF. CDR3 nucleotides: TGCAGTGCTAGTGGGGGTCAGGCCTCCTACGAGCAGTACTTC.

In its sample, this clonotype was seen a few times. A read error is possible here, since a much larger clone lies one base away. The V gene is TRBV7-9, the J gene TRBJ1-2, with D possibly matching TRBD1 (5 bases). Germline values: CDR1 SEHNR, CDR2 FQNEAQ (reference sequence). CDR3 length: 13 amino acids. The germline V and J ends were trimmed by 5 bases and 3 bases, with 10 bases remaining between them. The CDR3 loop reads CASSPGLHYGYTF. DNA for the CDR3: TGTGCCAGCAGCCCGGGACTGCACTATGGCTACACCTTC.

This clonotype has at least ten counts. The rearrangement uses TRBV28 and TRBJ2-2, with D unresolved. The CDR3 length is 13 residues. Germline loops: CDR1 MDHEN, CDR2 SYDVKM. The germline V and J ends were trimmed by 5 bases and 7 bases, with 11 bases remaining between them. CDR3 nucleotide sequence: TGTGCCAGCAGTCCCGGAAGAGACGGGGAGCTGTTTTTT. As protein: CASSPGRDGELFF.